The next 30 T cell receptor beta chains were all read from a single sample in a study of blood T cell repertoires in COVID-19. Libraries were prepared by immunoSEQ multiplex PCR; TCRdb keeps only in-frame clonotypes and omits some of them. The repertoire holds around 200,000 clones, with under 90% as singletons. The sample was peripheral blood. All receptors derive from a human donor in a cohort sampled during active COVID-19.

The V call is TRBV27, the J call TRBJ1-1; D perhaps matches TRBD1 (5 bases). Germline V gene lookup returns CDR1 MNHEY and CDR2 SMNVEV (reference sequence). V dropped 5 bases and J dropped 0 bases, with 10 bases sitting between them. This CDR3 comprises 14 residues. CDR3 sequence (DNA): TGTGCCAGCAGTGGACGGACACTGAACACTGAAGCTTTCTTT. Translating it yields CASSGRTLNTEAFF.

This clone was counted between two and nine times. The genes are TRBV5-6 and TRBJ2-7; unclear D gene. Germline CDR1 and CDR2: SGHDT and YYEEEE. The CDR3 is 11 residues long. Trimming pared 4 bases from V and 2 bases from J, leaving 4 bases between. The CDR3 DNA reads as TGTGCCAGCAGCCTAGCCTACGAGCAGTACTTC. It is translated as CASSLAYEQYF.

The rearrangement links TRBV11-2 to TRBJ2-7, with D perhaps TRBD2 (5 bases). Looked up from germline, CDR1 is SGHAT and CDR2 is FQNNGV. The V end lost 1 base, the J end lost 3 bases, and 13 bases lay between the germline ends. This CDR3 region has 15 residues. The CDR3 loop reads CASSLGPGSNYEQYF. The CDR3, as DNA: TGTGCCAGCAGCTTAGGGCCGGGATCCAACTACGAGCAGTACTTC.

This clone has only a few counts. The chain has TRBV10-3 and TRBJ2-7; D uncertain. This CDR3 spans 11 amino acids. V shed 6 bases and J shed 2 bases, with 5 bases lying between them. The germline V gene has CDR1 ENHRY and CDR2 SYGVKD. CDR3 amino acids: CAISDTYEQYF. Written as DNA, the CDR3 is TGTGCCATCAGCGACACCTACGAGCAGTACTTC.

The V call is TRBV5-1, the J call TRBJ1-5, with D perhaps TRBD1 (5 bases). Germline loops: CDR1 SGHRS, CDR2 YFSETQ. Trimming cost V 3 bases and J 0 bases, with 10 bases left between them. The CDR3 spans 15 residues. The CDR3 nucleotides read TGCGCCAGCAGCTGGGGCGAAGATAGCAATCAGCCCCAGCATTTT. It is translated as CASSWGEDSNQPQHF.

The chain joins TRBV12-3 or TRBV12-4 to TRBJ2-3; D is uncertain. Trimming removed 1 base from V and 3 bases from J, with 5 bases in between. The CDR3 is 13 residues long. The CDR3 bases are TGTGCCAGCAGTTTAGATCGGACAGATACGCAGTATTTT. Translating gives CASSLDRTDTQYF.

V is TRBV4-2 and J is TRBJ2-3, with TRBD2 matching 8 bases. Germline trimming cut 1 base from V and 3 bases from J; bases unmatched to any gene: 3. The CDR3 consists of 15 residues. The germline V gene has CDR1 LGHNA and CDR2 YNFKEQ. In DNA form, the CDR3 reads TGTGCCAGCAGCCAAGCGCGGGGGGCTACAGATACGCAGTATTTT. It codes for CASSQARGATDTQYF.

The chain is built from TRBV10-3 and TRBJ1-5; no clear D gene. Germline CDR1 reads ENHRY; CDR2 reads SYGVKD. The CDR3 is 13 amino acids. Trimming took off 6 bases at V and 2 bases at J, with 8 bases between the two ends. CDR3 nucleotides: TGTGCCATCAGCTCACATGGCAATCAGCCCCAGCATTTT. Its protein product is CAISSHGNQPQHF.

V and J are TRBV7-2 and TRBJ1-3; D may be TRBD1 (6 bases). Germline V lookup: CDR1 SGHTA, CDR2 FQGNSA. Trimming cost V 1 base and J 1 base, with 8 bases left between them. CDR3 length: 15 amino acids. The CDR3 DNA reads TGTGCCAGCAGCTTAGTGGGGGCATCTGGAAACACCATATATTTT. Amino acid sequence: CASSLVGASGNTIYF.

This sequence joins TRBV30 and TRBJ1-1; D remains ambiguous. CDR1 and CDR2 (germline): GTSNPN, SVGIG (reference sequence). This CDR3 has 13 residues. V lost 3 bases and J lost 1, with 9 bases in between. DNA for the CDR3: TGTGCCTGGAGCCTGAGTGCGAACACTGAAGCTTTCTTT. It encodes CAWSLSANTEAFF.

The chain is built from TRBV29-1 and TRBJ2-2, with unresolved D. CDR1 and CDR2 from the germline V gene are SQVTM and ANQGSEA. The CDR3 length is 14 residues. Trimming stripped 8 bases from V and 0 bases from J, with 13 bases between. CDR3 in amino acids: CSIAPQTNTGELFF. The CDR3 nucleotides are TGCAGCATCGCCCCGCAGACGAACACCGGGGAGCTGTTTTTT.

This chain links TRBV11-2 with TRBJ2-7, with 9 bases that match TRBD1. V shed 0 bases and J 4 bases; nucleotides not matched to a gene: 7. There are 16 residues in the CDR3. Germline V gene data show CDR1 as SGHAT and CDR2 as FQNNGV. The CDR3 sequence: CASSLDPGQGFYEQYF. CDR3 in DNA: TGTGCCAGCAGCTTAGATCCTGGACAGGGGTTTTACGAGCAGTACTTC.

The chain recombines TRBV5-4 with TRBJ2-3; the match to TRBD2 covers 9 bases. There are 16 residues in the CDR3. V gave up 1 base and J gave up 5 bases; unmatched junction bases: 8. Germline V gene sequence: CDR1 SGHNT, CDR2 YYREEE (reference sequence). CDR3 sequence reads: CASSLKAGGLVDTQYF. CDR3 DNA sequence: TGTGCCAGCAGCTTGAAAGCGGGGGGTTTGGTAGATACGCAGTATTTT.

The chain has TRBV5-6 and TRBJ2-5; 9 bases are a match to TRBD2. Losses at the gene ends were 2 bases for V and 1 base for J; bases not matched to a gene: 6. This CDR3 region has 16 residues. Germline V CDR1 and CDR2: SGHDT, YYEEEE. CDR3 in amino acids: CASSFLAGASQETQYF. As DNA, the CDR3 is TGTGCCAGCAGCTTTTTAGCGGGGGCGAGCCAAGAGACCCAGTACTTC. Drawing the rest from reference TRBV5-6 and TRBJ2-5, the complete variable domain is DAGVTQSPTHLIKTRGQQVTLRCSPKSGHDTVSWYQQALGQGPQFIFQYYEEEERQRGNFPDRFSGHQFPNYSSELNVNALLLGDSALYLCASSFLAGASQETQYFGPGTRLLVL.

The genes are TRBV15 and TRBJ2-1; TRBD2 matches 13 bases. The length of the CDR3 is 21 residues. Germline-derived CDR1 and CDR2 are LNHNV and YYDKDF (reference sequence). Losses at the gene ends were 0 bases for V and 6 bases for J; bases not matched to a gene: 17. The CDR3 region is CATSRDMRFTSGGASSNEQFF. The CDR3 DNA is TGTGCCACCAGCAGAGATATGAGGTTCACTAGCGGGGGGGCCTCGAGCAATGAGCAGTTCTTC.

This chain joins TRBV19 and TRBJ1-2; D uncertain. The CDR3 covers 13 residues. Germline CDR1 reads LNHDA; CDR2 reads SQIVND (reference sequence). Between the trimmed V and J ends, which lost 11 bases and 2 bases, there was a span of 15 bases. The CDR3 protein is CAVYSGKNYGYTF. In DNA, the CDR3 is TGTGCCGTTTATTCGGGAAAAAACTATGGCTACACCTTC. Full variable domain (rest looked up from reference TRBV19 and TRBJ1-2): DGGITQSPKYLFRKEGQNVTLSCEQNLNHDAMYWYRQDPGQGLRLIYYSQIVNDFQKGDIAEGYSVSREKKESFPLTVTSAQKNPTAFYLCAVYSGKNYGYTFGSGTRLTVV.

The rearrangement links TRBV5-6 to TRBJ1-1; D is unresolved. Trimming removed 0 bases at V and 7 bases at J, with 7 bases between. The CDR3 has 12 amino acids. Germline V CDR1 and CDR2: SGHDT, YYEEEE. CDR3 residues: CASSLGRNEAFF. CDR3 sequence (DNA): TGTGCCAGCAGCTTGGGGAGGAATGAAGCTTTCTTT.

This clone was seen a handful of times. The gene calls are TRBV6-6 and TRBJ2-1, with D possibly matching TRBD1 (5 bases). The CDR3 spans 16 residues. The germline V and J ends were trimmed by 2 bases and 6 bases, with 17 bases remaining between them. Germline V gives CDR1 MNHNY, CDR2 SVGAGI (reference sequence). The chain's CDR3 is CASSYEAPRTTNEQFF. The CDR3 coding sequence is TGTGCCAGCAGTTACGAAGCTCCCCGGACAACCAATGAGCAGTTCTTC.

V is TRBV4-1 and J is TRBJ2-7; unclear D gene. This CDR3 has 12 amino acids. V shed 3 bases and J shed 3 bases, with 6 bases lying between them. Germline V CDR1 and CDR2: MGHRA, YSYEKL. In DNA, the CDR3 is TGCGCCAGCAGCCACTACGACTACGAGCAGTACTTC. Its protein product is CASSHYDYEQYF.

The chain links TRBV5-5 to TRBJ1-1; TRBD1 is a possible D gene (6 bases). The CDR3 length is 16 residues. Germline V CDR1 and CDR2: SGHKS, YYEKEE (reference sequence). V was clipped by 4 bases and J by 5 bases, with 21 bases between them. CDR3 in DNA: TGTGCCAGCAGCCCGGGGGGCGGGGGCGTTGGGACTGAAGCTTTCTTT. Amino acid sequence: CASSPGGGGVGTEAFF.

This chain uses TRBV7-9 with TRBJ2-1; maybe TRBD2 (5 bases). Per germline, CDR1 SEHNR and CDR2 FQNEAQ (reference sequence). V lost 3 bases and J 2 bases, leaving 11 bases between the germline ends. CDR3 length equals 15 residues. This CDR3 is CASSFLLAAYNEQFF. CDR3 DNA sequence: TGTGCCAGCAGCTTTCTGCTAGCCGCCTACAATGAGCAGTTCTTC.

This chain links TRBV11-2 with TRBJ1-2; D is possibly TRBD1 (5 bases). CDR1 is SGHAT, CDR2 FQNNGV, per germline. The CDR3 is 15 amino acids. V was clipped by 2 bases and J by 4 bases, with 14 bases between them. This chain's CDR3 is CASSLYPGQPYGYTF. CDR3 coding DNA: TGTGCCAGCAGCTTATACCCAGGGCAACCCTATGGCTACACCTTC.

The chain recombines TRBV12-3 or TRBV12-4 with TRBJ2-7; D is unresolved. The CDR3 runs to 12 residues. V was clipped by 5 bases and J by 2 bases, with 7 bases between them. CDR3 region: CASSPSPYEQYF. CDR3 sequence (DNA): TGTGCCAGCAGTCCCTCCCCCTACGAGCAGTACTTC.

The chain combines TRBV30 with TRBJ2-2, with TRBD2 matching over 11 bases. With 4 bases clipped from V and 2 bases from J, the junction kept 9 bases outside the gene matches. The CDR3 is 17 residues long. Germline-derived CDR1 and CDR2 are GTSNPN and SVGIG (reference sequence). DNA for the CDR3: TGTGCCTGGAACCGCCTCCTAGCGGGGGGTAACACCGGGGAGCTGTTTTTT. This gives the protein CAWNRLLAGGNTGELFF.

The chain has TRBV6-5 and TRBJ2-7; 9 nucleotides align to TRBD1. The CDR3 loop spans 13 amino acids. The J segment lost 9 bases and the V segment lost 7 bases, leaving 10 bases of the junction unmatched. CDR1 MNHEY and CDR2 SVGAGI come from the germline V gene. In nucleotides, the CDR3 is TGTGCCAGCACCCCCGGGACAGGGTATGGGCAGTACTTC. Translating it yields CASTPGTGYGQYF.

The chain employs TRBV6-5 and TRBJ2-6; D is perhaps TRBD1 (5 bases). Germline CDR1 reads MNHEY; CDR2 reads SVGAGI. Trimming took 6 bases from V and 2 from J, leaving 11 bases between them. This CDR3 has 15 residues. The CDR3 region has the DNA TGTGCCAGCAGACTCGCAGGGCCTGGGGCCAACGTCCTGACTTTC. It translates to CASRLAGPGANVLTF.

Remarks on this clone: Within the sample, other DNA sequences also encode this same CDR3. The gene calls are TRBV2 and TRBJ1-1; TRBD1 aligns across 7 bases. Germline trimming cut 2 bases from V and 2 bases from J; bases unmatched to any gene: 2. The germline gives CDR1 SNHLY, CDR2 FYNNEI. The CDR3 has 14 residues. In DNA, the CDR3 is TGTGCCAGCAGTGAACGGACAGGAAACACTGAAGCTTTCTTT. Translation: CASSERTGNTEAFF.

The CDR3 sequence is CARGGTGGITDTQYF. The CDR3 coding sequence is TGTGCCAGAGGCGGGACGGGGGGTATCACAGATACGCAGTATTTT. The rearrangement links TRBV2 to TRBJ2-3, with 7 nucleotides matching TRBD2. The V and J ends lost 9 bases and 2 bases, in that order; junction bases with no gene match: 11. Germline CDR1 and CDR2: SNHLY and FYNNEI. This CDR3 spans 15 amino acids.

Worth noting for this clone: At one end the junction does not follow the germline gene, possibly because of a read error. The CDR3 reads CASGFRDRFEQYF. The DNA of the CDR3 is TGTGCCAGCGGTTTCCGGGACAGGTTCGAGCAGTACTTC. The chain links TRBV27 to TRBJ2-7; 8 bases line up with TRBD1. In germline, CDR1 is MNHEY, CDR2 SMNVEV (reference sequence). The CDR3 is 13 amino acids.

CDR3 DNA: TGTGCCAGCAGTTACTCGGCAGGAGGGAACACTGAAGCTTTCTTT. Encoded protein: CASSYSAGGNTEAFF. The genes are TRBV6-5 and TRBJ1-1; D not resolved. With 0 bases removed from V and 1 base from J, the gap between germline ends came to 9 bases. The CDR3 totals 15 residues. Looked up from germline, CDR1 is MNHEY and CDR2 is SVGAGI.